A single sample gave rise to the 31 T cell receptor beta chains below, sequenced in a study of T cell changes during pregnancy in multiple sclerosis. Repertoires were generated with immunoSEQ multiplex PCR, while TCRdb's copy carries only in-frame clones and drops some. Here the sample spans about 87,000 clones, about 93% being singletons. Source: peripheral blood, taken in the third trimester of pregnancy. All receptors derive from a female donor in good health, enrolled as a control in a pregnancy study.

The chain recombines TRBV10-3 with TRBJ1-5; TRBD1 matches 8 bases. After removal of 2 bases from V and 3 bases from J, the junction contained 9 bases not matched to a gene. The CDR3 is 17 amino acids. Germline V gene lookup returns CDR1 ENHRY and CDR2 SYGVKD. CDR3 in amino acids: CAISEPPGQGYNQPQHF. The CDR3 DNA is TGTGCCATCAGTGAGCCGCCCGGACAGGGCTACAATCAGCCCCAGCATTTT.

The rearrangement links TRBV6-1 to TRBJ2-1, with D possibly matching TRBD1 (6 bases). Germline CDR1 MNHNS, CDR2 SASEGT. The CDR3 extends over 15 amino acids. V lost 4 bases to trimming and J lost 6 bases, with 16 bases between them. This chain's CDR3 is CASSGRQGRGNEQFF. DNA for the CDR3: TGTGCCAGCAGTGGGAGGCAGGGGCGAGGCAATGAGCAGTTCTTC.

The V and J genes are TRBV7-2 and TRBJ2-7, with a possible D match to TRBD1 (6 bases). This CDR3 region has 14 residues. In germline, CDR1 is SGHTA, CDR2 FQGNSA. Trimming pared 6 bases from V and 0 bases from J, leaving 12 bases between. The CDR3 reads CASSPDRSSYEQYF. The CDR3 coding sequence is TGTGCCAGCAGTCCTGACAGGAGCTCCTACGAGCAGTACTTC.

The chain combines TRBV12-1 with TRBJ1-5. TRBV12-1 is noted as a pseudogene. This CDR3 spans 17 amino acids. CDR3 sequence (DNA): TGTGCCAGCAGCTTTGAACGATTTCTATATAGCAATCAGCCCCAGCATTTT. It codes for CASSFERFLYSNQPQHF.

This chain joins TRBV5-6 and TRBJ2-2; maybe TRBD1 (5 bases). The CDR3 extends over 12 amino acids. Trimming took 4 bases from V and 7 from J, leaving 8 bases between them. In germline, CDR1 is SGHDT, CDR2 YYEEEE. As DNA, the CDR3 is TGTGCCAGCAGCCCTCAGGGCGGGGAGCTGTTTTTT. This sequence encodes CASSPQGGELFF.

The V and J genes are TRBV28 and TRBJ1-1; tentatively, D is TRBD1 (5 bases). Germline V gives CDR1 MDHEN, CDR2 SYDVKM. CDR3 length: 12 residues. Trimming shortened V by 1 base and J by 12 bases, and 12 bases separated the two germline ends. The CDR3 DNA reads as TGTGCCAGCAGTTTATATTCAGGGCCTACTTTCTTT. Protein product: CASSLYSGPTFF.

The V gene is TRBV4-1, the J gene TRBJ2-1; TRBD1 matches 8 bases. In germline, CDR1 is MGHRA, CDR2 YSYEKL. The CDR3 extends over 14 amino acids. V was clipped by 5 bases and J by 15 bases; unmatched bases: 15. The CDR3 DNA follows: TGCGCCAGCAGCGTCATTGTTCAGGGGGCTGGGAGGTTCTTC. Its protein product is CASSVIVQGAGRFF.

V gene TRBV28 combines with J gene TRBJ2-1, with 8 bases identical to TRBD2. The CDR3 length is 12 residues. The V segment lost 5 bases and the J segment 9 bases; nucleotides outside the gene matches: 3. Germline V gives CDR1 MDHEN, CDR2 SYDVKM. For the CDR3, the DNA is TGTGCCAGCAGTAATAGCGGGATTGAGCAGTTCTTC. This codes for CASSNSGIEQFF. The variable domain in full, completed from reference TRBV28 and TRBJ2-1, reads DVKVTQSSRYLVKRTGEKVFLECVQDMDHENMFWYRQDPGLGLRLIYFSYDVKMKEKGDIPEGYSVSREKKERFSLILESASTNQTSMYLCASSNSGIEQFFGPGTRLTVL.

The chain couples TRBV4-2 to TRBJ1-5; 8 bases are a match to TRBD1. Germline V gene data show CDR1 as LGHNA and CDR2 as YNFKEQ. Trimming at V came to 3 bases and at J to 5 bases, leaving 3 bases not matched to a gene. CDR3 size: 14 residues. The CDR3 DNA reads TGTGCCAGCAGCCAGGACAGGGCTGATCAGCCCCAGCATTTT. It translates to CASSQDRADQPQHF.

This chain uses TRBV4-1 with TRBJ2-3, with 7 nucleotides matching TRBD2. Per the germline V gene, CDR1 is MGHRA and CDR2 is YSYEKL. The CDR3 contains 16 residues. The V and J ends lost 4 bases and 6 bases, in that order; junction bases with no gene match: 13. The CDR3 region is CASSLVAAGVSDTQYF. The DNA for the CDR3 is TGCGCCAGCAGCCTCGTCGCCGCGGGAGTATCGGATACGCAGTATTTT.

CDR3 in DNA: TGTGCCTGGAAACTAGCGGGAGGGCGGGATACGCAGTATTTT. Protein product: CAWKLAGGRDTQYF. The chain carries TRBV30 and TRBJ2-3; 13 bases agree with TRBD2. Germline-derived CDR1 and CDR2 are GTSNPN and SVGIG (reference sequence). V lost 4 bases and J lost 6; bases outside the gene matches: 4. This CDR3 is 14 amino acids long.

Turning to this clone: The junction departs from germline at one end; a sequencing error may be responsible. This rearrangement joins TRBV28 to TRBJ2-3, with D hard to call. The CDR3 length is 15 residues. Germline values: CDR1 MDHEN, CDR2 SYDVKM. In DNA form, the CDR3 reads TGTGCCAACAGTTTGGGCACCTTCATCACAGATACGCAGTATTTT. Protein product: CANSLGTFITDTQYF. Looking up the rest from reference TRBV28 and TRBJ2-3 gives the full variable domain: DVKVTQSSRYLVKRTGEKVFLECVQDMDHENMFWYRQDPGLGLRLIYFSYDVKMKEKGDIPEGYSVSREKKERFSLILESASTNQTSMYLCANSLGTFITDTQYFGPGTRLTVL.

The CDR3 DNA is TGTGCCAGCTATCCCCTGGGGGGAGGAGCGGGTACGCAGTATTTT. Its protein product is CASYPLGGGAGTQYF. V gene TRBV27 combines with J gene TRBJ2-3; TRBD2 is a possible D gene (6 bases). CDR1 is MNHEY and CDR2 is SMNVEV in the germline V gene (reference sequence). With 8 bases removed from V and 8 bases from J, the gap between germline ends came to 23 bases. This CDR3 region has 15 residues.

The genes are TRBV5-1 and TRBJ2-2; no firm D call. The germline gives CDR1 SGHRS, CDR2 YFSETQ. V was shortened by 1 base and J by 4 bases, with 14 bases between the two germline ends. The CDR3 has 16 amino acids. The CDR3 loop is CASSLLPVLSTGELFF. The DNA of the CDR3 is TGCGCCAGCAGCTTGCTTCCGGTTTTGAGCACCGGGGAGCTGTTTTTT. Based on the CDR3 plus reference TRBV5-1 and TRBJ2-2, the full variable domain is KAGVTQTPRYLIKTRGQQVTLSCSPISGHRSVSWYQQTPGQGLQFLFEYFSETQRNKGNFPGRFSGRQFSNSRSEMNVSTLELGDSALYLCASSLLPVLSTGELFFGEGSRLTVL.

V gene TRBV6-5 combines with J gene TRBJ2-3; D unclear. The CDR3 is made up of 13 amino acids. Germline V gene data show CDR1 as MNHEY and CDR2 as SVGAGI. V lost 7 bases, J lost 2 bases, and 10 bases lay in between. DNA for the CDR3: TGTGCCAGCAATGGCGGAAACACAGATACGCAGTATTTT. Encoded protein: CASNGGNTDTQYF.

The chain employs TRBV7-9 and TRBJ1-1, with 7 bases lining up with TRBD1. Germline assignment: CDR1 SEHNR and CDR2 FQNEAQ (reference sequence). V dropped 5 bases and J dropped 0; count of bases not matched to a gene: 3. The CDR3 totals 14 residues. The CDR3 nucleotides are TGTGCCAGCAGCCGACAGGGATTGAACACTGAAGCTTTCTTT. Amino acid sequence: CASSRQGLNTEAFF.

The chain employs TRBV21-1 and TRBJ2-3; no check of the table's D call, TRBD1, against the DNA was made. TRBV21-1 is a pseudogene. The CDR3 length is 14 residues. The CDR3, as DNA: TGTGCCAGCAGCAGGGCAGCCTCCCCAGATACGCAGTATTTT. Protein product: CASSRAASPDTQYF.

The genes are TRBV11-3 and TRBJ2-7; no firm D call. Trimming took 1 base from V and 2 from J, leaving 9 bases between them. Germline CDR1 reads SGHNT; CDR2 reads YENEEA. This CDR3 comprises 14 residues. The CDR3 DNA follows: TGTGCCAGCAGCTTAGGGGCGTACCCCTACGAGCAGTACTTC. Translated, it gives CASSLGAYPYEQYF.

The chain joins TRBV2 to TRBJ2-7; TRBD1 agrees at 8 bases. Germline assignment: CDR1 SNHLY and CDR2 FYNNEI. This CDR3 is 15 amino acids long. V lost 5 bases, J lost 1 base, and 7 bases stayed unmatched. CDR3 residues: CASSPRTGKSYEQYF. CDR3 sequence (DNA): TGTGCCAGCAGTCCACGGACAGGGAAATCCTACGAGCAGTACTTC. The variable domain in full, with the rest retrieved from reference TRBV2 and TRBJ2-7, is EPEVTQTPSHQVTQMGQEVILRCVPISNHLYFYWYRQILGQKVEFLVSFYNNEISEKSEIFDDQFSVERPDGSNFTLKIRSTKLEDSAMYFCASSPRTGKSYEQYFGPGTRLTVT.

The chain recombines TRBV5-1 with TRBJ2-1; a possible D gene is TRBD1 (6 bases). Trimming left V 3 bases short and J 11 bases short, with 15 bases between. Germline V gene sequence: CDR1 SGHRS, CDR2 YFSETQ. The CDR3 is 13 amino acids. The CDR3 coding sequence is TGCGCCAGCAGCTCGAGCGATACAGGGAAGCAGTTCTTC. Translation gives CASSSSDTGKQFF. Full variable domain (rest looked up from reference TRBV5-1 and TRBJ2-1): KAGVTQTPRYLIKTRGQQVTLSCSPISGHRSVSWYQQTPGQGLQFLFEYFSETQRNKGNFPGRFSGRQFSNSRSEMNVSTLELGDSALYLCASSSSDTGKQFFGPGTRLTVL.

The chain couples TRBV5-1 to TRBJ2-1, with TRBD2 matching over 12 bases. Trimming cost V 3 bases and J 8 bases; bases outside gene matches: 6. The CDR3 contains 15 residues. The V gene's germline CDR1 is SGHRS and CDR2 YFSETQ. The CDR3 spells CASSSRLAGVDEQFF. Written as DNA, the CDR3 is TGCGCCAGCAGCTCCAGACTAGCGGGAGTGGATGAGCAGTTCTTC.

V is TRBV5-6 and J is TRBJ2-1; D perhaps matches TRBD2 (6 bases). Germline assignment: CDR1 SGHDT and CDR2 YYEEEE. The V end was cut by 2 bases, the J end by 0 bases, with 12 bases between. CDR3 length: 16 amino acids. The CDR3, as DNA: TGTGCCAGCAGCTTATTCCCCGGGAGCTCCTACAATGAGCAGTTCTTC. Protein: CASSLFPGSSYNEQFF.

CDR3 in DNA: TGTGCCAGCAGAGACAGGGGCCTGGGGCAGCCCCAGCATTTT. Translated: CASRDRGLGQPQHF. This chain links TRBV2 with TRBJ1-5; 8 nucleotides align to TRBD1. With 6 bases clipped from V and 7 bases from J, the junction kept 8 bases outside the gene matches. The CDR3 runs 14 residues. CDR1 and CDR2 from the germline V gene are SNHLY and FYNNEI.

V is TRBV7-8 and J is TRBJ2-5, with TRBD2 matching over 8 bases. CDR3 length equals 16 residues. V shed 0 bases, J shed 4 bases, and the junction held 7 bases outside the gene matches. Germline CDR1 reads SGHVS; CDR2 reads FQNEAQ. The chain's CDR3 is CASSLASSGRGETQYF. Here the CDR3 DNA reads TGTGCCAGCAGCTTAGCATCCAGCGGGAGAGGAGAGACCCAGTACTTC.

This chain joins TRBV11-3 and TRBJ2-7, with D possibly being TRBD2 (5 bases). The CDR3 spans 13 residues. V lost 5 bases to trimming and J lost 5 bases, with 13 bases between them. Germline CDR1 reads SGHNT; CDR2 reads YENEEA. CDR3 loop: CASSVRLNHEQYF. DNA of the CDR3: TGTGCCAGCAGCGTGAGACTAAACCACGAGCAGTACTTC. The variable domain in full, completed from reference TRBV11-3 and TRBJ2-7, reads EAGVVQSPRYKIIEKKQPVAFWCNPISGHNTLYWYLQNLGQGPELLIRYENEEAVDDSQLPKDRFSAERLKGVDSTLKIQPAELGDSAVYLCASSVRLNHEQYFGPGTRLTVT.

This chain uses TRBV28 with TRBJ2-7, with 7 bases lining up with TRBD2. There are 15 residues in the CDR3. Germline V gene data show CDR1 as MDHEN and CDR2 as SYDVKM. The junction had 11 bases not matched to a gene; V was cut back by 5 bases and J by 4 bases. The CDR3 here is CASSTSRAGAYEQYF. The CDR3 nucleotides read TGTGCCAGCAGTACCTCAAGGGCGGGAGCGTACGAGCAGTACTTC.

The gene calls are TRBV5-1 and TRBJ1-2; D is perhaps TRBD1 (5 bases). The CDR3 is made up of 13 amino acids. Trimming removed 3 bases at V and 5 bases at J, with 11 bases between. Germline V CDR1 and CDR2: SGHRS, YFSETQ. The CDR3 reads CASSSGMAYGYTF. CDR3 coding DNA: TGCGCCAGCAGCTCAGGGATGGCGTATGGCTACACCTTC.

The rearrangement uses TRBV7-2 and TRBJ2-2; possibly TRBD2 for D (5 bases). The CDR3 extends over 14 amino acids. The germline V gene encodes CDR1 SGHTA and CDR2 FQGNSA. Trimming took off 4 bases at V and 6 bases at J, with 12 bases between the two ends. The CDR3 DNA sequence: TGTGCCAGCAGCTCCTATGGAGGCCCCGGGGAGCTGTTTTTT. Translating gives CASSSYGGPGELFF.

A single count supports this clone. V gene TRBV2 combines with J gene TRBJ2-7, with unresolved D. Germline V gene lookup returns CDR1 SNHLY and CDR2 FYNNEI. The CDR3 spans 14 residues. V lost 8 bases and J lost 0, with 14 bases in between. The CDR3: CASLAEQSSYEQYF. DNA of the CDR3: TGTGCCAGCTTGGCGGAGCAGAGCTCCTACGAGCAGTACTTC.

The chain has TRBV4-1 and TRBJ1-2, with 9 bases that match TRBD1. V shed 0 bases and J 2 bases; nucleotides not matched to a gene: 1. This CDR3 has 15 amino acids. Per the germline V gene, CDR1 is MGHRA and CDR2 is YSYEKL. The DNA of the CDR3 is TGCGCCAGCAGCCAAGAGGGGACAGGGAACTATGGCTACACCTTC. It encodes CASSQEGTGNYGYTF.

The rearrangement joins TRBV18 to TRBJ2-7, with 10 bases matching TRBD2. Germline-derived CDR1 and CDR2 are KGHSH and LQKENI. With 6 bases clipped from V and 4 bases from J, the junction kept 6 bases outside the gene matches. The CDR3 covers 14 residues. The CDR3 region has the DNA TGTGCCAGCTCTTTAACTAGCGGGATGTACGAGCAGTACTTC. Its translation is CASSLTSGMYEQYF. Supplemented by reference TRBV18 and TRBJ2-7, the full variable domain reads NAGVMQNPRHLVRRRGQEARLRCSPMKGHSHVYWYRQLPEEGLKFMVYLQKENIIDESGMPKERFSAEFPKEGPSILRIQQVVRGDSAAYFCASSLTSGMYEQYFGPGTRLTVT.